This entry concerns a single T cell receptor beta chain. The protocol was immunoSEQ multiplex PCR, while the TCRdb copy is restricted to in-frame clones and leaves out a portion. The sample includes 60,000 to 80,000 clones, 70% to 90% of them seen just once. The CDR3 sequence is 14 residues long. The germline CDR1 and CDR2 sequences are MNHEY and SVGAGI. Trimming pared 6 bases from V and 1 base from J, leaving 13 bases between. The sample is drawn from a study of blood T cell repertoires in COVID-19. The sequence derives from a human donor in a cohort sampled during active COVID-19. The V call is TRBV6-5, the J call TRBJ2-7; D possibly corresponds to TRBD2 (5 bases). The material sequenced was peripheral blood. CDR3 nucleotide sequence: TGTGCCAGCAGCCGAGCGGATCTATCCTACGAGCAGTACTTC. This translates into CASSRADLSYEQYF.